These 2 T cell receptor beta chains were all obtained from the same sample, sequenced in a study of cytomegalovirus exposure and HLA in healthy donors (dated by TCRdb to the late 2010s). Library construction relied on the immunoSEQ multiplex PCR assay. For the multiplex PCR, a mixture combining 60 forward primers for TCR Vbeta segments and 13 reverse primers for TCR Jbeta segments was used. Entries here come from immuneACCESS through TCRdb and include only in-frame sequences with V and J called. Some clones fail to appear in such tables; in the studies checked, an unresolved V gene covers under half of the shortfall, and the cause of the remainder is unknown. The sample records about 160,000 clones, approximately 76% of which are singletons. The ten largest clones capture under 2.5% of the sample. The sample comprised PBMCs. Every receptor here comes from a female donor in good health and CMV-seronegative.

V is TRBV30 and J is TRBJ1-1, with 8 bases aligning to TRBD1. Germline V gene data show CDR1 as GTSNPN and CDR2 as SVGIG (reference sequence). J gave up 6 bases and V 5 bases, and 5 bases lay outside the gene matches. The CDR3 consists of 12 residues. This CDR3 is CAWGDRRAEAFF. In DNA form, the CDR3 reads TGTGCCTGGGGGGACAGGAGGGCTGAAGCTTTCTTT.

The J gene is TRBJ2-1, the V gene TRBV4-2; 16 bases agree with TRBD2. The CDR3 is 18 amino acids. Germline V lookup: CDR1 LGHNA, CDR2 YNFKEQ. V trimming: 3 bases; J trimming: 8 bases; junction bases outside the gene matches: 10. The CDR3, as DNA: TGTGCCAGCAGCCAGGGACTAGCGGGGGGGCCGTCCGGCTATGAGCAGTTCTTC. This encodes CASSQGLAGGPSGYEQFF.